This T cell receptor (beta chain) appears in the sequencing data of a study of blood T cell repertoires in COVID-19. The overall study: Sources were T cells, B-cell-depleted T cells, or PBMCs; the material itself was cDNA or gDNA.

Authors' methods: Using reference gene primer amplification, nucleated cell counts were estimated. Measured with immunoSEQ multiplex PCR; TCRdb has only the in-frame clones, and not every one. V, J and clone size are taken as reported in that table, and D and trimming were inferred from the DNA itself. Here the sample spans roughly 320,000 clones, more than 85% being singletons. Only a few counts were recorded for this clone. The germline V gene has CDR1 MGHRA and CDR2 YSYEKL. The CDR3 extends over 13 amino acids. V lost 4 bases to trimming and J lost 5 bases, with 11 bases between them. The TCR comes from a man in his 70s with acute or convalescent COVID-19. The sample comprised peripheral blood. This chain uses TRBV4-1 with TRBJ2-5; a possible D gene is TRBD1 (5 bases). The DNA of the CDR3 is TGCGCCAGCAGCCGCTACAGGAGTGAGACCCAGTACTTC. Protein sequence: CASSRYRSETQYF.